This TCR beta chain is from a study of blood T cell repertoires in COVID-19. Background on the study: The origin of the acute and convalescent COVID-19 samples was the United States, Italy and Spain.

This clone was picked up one time. Study processing details: By means of reference gene primer amplification, nucleated cell counts were estimated. Sequencing used immunoSEQ multiplex PCR; TCRdb keeps in-frame clones, though not all of them. For V, J and clone size, that table is used; D and trimming come from the DNA. The table records about 250,000 clones, around 83% of them present only once. The V and J ends lost 4 bases and 4 bases respectively, with 16 bases between them. CDR3 size: 15 residues. This chain uses TRBV23-1 with TRBJ1-2; D possibly corresponds to TRBD1 (5 bases). TRBV23-1 is assigned to the ORF class and has an uncertain function. The sequenced sample was peripheral blood. This TCR derives from a middle-aged man with active or convalescent COVID-19. The CDR3 region is CASSLDGGEGYGYTF. The CDR3 DNA is TGCGCCAGCAGTCTAGACGGGGGAGAGGGCTATGGCTACACCTTC.